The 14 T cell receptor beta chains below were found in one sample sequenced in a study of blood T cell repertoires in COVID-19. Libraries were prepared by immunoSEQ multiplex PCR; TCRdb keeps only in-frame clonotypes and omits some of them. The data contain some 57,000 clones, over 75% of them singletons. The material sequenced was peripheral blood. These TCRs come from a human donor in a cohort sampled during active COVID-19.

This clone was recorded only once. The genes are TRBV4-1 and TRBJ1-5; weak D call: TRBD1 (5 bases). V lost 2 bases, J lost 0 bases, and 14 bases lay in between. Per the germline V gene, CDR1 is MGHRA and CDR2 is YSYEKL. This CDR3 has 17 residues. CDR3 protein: CASSQRLGADSNQPQHF. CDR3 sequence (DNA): TGCGCCAGCAGCCAAAGATTAGGGGCAGATAGCAATCAGCCCCAGCATTTT.

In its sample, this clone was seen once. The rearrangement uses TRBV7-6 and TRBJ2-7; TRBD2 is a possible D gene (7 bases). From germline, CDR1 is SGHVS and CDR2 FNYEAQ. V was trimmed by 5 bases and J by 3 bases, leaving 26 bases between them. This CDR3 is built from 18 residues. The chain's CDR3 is CASSLGRGGTGNYYEQYF. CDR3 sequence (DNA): TGTGCCAGCAGCCTGGGAAGGGGGGGGACCGGAAATTACTACGAGCAGTACTTC. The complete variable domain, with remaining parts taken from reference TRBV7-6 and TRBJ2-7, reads GAGVSQSPRYKVTKRGQDVALRCDPISGHVSLYWYRQALGQGPEFLTYFNYEAQQDKSGLPNDRFSAERPEGSISTLTIQRTEQRDSAMYRCASSLGRGGTGNYYEQYFGPGTRLTVT.

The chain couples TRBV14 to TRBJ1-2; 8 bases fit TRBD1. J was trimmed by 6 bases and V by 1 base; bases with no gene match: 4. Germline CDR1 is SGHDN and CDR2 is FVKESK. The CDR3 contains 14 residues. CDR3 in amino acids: CASSQGTGKHGYTF. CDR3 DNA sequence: TGTGCCAGCAGCCAAGGGACAGGGAAGCATGGCTACACCTTC. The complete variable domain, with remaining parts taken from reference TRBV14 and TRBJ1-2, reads EAGVTQFPSHSVIEKGQTVTLRCDPISGHDNLYWYRRVMGKEIKFLLHFVKESKQDESGMPNNRFLAERTGGTYSTLKVQPAELEDSGVYFCASSQGTGKHGYTFGSGTRLTVV.

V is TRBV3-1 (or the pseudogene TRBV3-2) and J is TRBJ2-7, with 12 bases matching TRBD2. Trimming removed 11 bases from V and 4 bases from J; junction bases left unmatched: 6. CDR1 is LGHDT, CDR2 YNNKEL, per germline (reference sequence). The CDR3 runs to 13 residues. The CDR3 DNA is TGTGCCTCGCGACTAGCGGGAGCTTACGAGCAGTACTTC. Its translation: CASRLAGAYEQYF.

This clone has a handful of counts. CDR3 nucleotide sequence: TGTGCCAGCACCGCAACGGGGACATATGGTTCCCCCGACGAGCAGTACTTC. This translates into CASTATGTYGSPDEQYF. The J gene is TRBJ2-7, the V gene TRBV2; TRBD1 is a possible D gene (6 bases). The V and J ends lost 7 bases and 5 bases respectively, with 27 bases between them. This CDR3 is built from 17 residues. Germline CDR1 SNHLY, CDR2 FYNNEI.

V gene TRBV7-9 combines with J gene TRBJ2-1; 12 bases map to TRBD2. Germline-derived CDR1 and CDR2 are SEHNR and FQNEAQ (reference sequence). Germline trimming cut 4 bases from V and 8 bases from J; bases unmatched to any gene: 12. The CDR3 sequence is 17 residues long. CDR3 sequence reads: CASSSIRLAGAGHEQFF. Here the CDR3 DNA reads TGTGCCAGCAGCTCAATCAGACTAGCGGGAGCTGGCCATGAGCAGTTCTTC. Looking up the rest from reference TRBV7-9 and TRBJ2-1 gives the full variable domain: DTGVSQNPRHKITKRGQNVTFRCDPISEHNRLYWYRQTLGQGPEFLTYFQNEAQLEKSRLLSDRFSAERPKGSFSTLEIQRTEQGDSAMYLCASSSIRLAGAGHEQFFGPGTRLTVL.

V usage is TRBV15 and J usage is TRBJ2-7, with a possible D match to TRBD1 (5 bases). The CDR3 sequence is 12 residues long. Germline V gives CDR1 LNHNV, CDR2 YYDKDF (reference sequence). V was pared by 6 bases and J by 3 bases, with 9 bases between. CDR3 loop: CATRDILYEQYF. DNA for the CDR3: TGTGCCACCAGGGACATCCTCTACGAGCAGTACTTC. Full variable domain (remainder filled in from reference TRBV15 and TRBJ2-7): DAMVIQNPRYQVTQFGKPVTLSCSQTLNHNVMYWYQQKSSQAPKLLFHYYDKDFNNEADTPDNFQSRRPNTSFCFLDIRSPGLGDTAMYLCATRDILYEQYFGPGTRLTVT.

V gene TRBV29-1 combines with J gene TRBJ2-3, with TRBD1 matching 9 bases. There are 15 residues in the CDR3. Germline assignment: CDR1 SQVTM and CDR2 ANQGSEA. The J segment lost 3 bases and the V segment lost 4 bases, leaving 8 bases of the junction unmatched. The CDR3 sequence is CSVAPWTGDTDTQYF. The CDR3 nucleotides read TGCAGCGTTGCCCCCTGGACAGGGGATACAGATACGCAGTATTTT.

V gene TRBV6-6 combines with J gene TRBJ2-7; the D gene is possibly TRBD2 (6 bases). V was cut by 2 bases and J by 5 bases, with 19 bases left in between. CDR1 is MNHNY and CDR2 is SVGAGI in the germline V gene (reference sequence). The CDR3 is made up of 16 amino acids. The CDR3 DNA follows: TGTGCCAGCAGTTACCAGGTGGGACTCCCGTTGGACGAGCAGTACTTC. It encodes CASSYQVGLPLDEQYF.

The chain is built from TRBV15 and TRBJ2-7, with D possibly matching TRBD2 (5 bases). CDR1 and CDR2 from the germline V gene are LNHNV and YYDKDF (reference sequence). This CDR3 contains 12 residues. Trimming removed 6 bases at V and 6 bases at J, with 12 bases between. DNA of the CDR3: TGTGCCACCAGTCCCTTAGGAGGCGAGCAGTACTTC. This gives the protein CATSPLGGEQYF.

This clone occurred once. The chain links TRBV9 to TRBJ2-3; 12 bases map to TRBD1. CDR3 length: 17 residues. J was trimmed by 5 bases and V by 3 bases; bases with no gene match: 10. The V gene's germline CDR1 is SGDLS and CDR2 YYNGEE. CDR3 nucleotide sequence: TGTGCCAGCAGCGAAGACGGGACAGGGGGCCGTCAAGATACGCAGTATTTT. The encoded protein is CASSEDGTGGRQDTQYF. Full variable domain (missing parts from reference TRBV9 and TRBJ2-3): DSGVTQTPKHLITATGQRVTLRCSPRSGDLSVYWYQQSLDQGLQFLIQYYNGEERAKGNILERFSAQQFPDLHSELNLSSLELGDSALYFCASSEDGTGGRQDTQYFGPGTRLTVL.

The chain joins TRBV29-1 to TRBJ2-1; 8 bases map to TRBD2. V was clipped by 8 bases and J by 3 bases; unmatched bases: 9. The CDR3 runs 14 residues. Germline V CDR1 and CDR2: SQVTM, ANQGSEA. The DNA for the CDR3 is TGCAGCTCAAAAGGGACTAGTCGCTACAATGAGCAGTTCTTC. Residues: CSSKGTSRYNEQFF.

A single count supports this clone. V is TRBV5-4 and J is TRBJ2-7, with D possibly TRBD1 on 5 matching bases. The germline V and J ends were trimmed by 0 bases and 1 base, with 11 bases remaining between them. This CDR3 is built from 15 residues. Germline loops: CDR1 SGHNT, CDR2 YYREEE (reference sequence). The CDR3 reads CASSLVQGGSYEQYF. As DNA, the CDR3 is TGTGCCAGCAGCTTGGTCCAGGGTGGGTCCTACGAGCAGTACTTC.

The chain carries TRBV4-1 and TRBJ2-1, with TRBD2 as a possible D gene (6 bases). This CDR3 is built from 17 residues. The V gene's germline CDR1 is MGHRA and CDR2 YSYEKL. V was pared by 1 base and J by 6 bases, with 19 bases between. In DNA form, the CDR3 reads TGCGCCAGCAGCCAAGCGGGACTCAGGGTTTCGGGCAATGAGCAGTTCTTC. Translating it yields CASSQAGLRVSGNEQFF.